Below, 25 T cell receptor beta chains from the same sample are listed, as sequenced in a study of shared clonotypes between healthy human individuals. Measured with immunoSEQ multiplex PCR; TCRdb has only the in-frame clones, and not every one. Of 100,000 to 120,000 clones listed, about 71% were seen once; the top ten hold approximately 23%. Sequencing input: memory CD8+ T cells sorted from blood. As to subset: CD45RO+ cells pooled with CCR7-negative TemRA cells. The receptors shown here come from a woman in her 30s in good health.

This clone was detected once. V is TRBV6-4 and J is TRBJ2-1; no clear D. CDR1 MRHNA and CDR2 SNTAGT come from the germline V gene. The V end lost 6 bases, the J end lost 4 bases, and 13 bases lay between the germline ends. This CDR3 has 14 residues. The CDR3 loop reads CASSSGPDYNEQFF. The CDR3 region has the DNA TGTGCCAGCAGCTCAGGACCAGATTACAATGAGCAGTTCTTC.

V usage is TRBV4-2 and J usage is TRBJ2-7, with 11 bases that match TRBD2. The CDR3 sequence is 15 residues long. V was clipped by 0 bases and J by 5 bases; unmatched bases: 3. Germline assignment: CDR1 LGHNA and CDR2 YNFKEQ. CDR3: CASSQDTSGSDEQYF. The CDR3 nucleotides read TGTGCCAGCAGCCAAGACACTAGCGGGAGTGACGAGCAGTACTTC.

The chain is built from TRBV10-3 and TRBJ2-2; D uncertain. The germline CDR1 and CDR2 sequences are ENHRY and SYGVKD. V lost 3 bases and J 0 bases, leaving 5 bases between the germline ends. CDR3 size: 14 residues. The DNA of the CDR3 is TGTGCCATCAGTGACAGCGCGAACACCGGGGAGCTGTTTTTT. Amino acids: CAISDSANTGELFF.

J is TRBJ1-1 and V is TRBV5-5; D might be TRBD1 (5 bases). The CDR3 loop spans 13 amino acids. The V and J ends lost 1 base and 3 bases respectively, with 7 bases between them. Germline lookup yields CDR1 SGHKS and CDR2 YYEKEE (reference sequence). CDR3 region: CASSLWGDTEAFF. CDR3 in DNA: TGTGCCAGCAGCTTGTGGGGGGACACTGAAGCTTTCTTT.

V gene TRBV13 combines with J gene TRBJ2-2, with 7 bases matching TRBD1. The CDR3 is made up of 16 amino acids. The V segment lost 6 bases and the J segment 0 bases; nucleotides outside the gene matches: 7. Germline CDR1 reads PRHDT; CDR2 reads FYEKMQ (reference sequence). CDR3 bases: TGTGCCAGCAGTTACTTGCAGGGGGCGAACACCGGGGAGCTGTTTTTT. Protein: CASSYLQGANTGELFF. The full variable domain, with the rest looked up from reference TRBV13 and TRBJ2-2, is AAGVIQSPRHLIKEKRETATLKCYPIPRHDTVYWYQQGPGQDPQFLISFYEKMQSDKGSIPDRFSAQQFSDYHSELNMSSLELGDSALYFCASSYLQGANTGELFFGEGSRLTVL.

The chain is built from TRBV5-1 and TRBJ2-1; the D is unclear. Trimming stripped 0 bases from V and 0 bases from J, with 4 bases between. This CDR3 spans 14 amino acids. Germline assignment: CDR1 SGHRS and CDR2 YFSETQ. This CDR3 reads CASSLDNSYNEQFF. CDR3 coding DNA: TGCGCCAGCAGCTTGGACAACTCCTACAATGAGCAGTTCTTC.

This clone was picked up one time. The CDR3 is CASSRTNNEQFF. The CDR3 coding sequence is TGTGCCAGCAGCCGAACGAACAATGAGCAGTTCTTC. The rearrangement links TRBV7-9 to TRBJ2-1, with D hard to call. Per germline, CDR1 SEHNR and CDR2 FQNEAQ (reference sequence). This CDR3 has 12 residues. V was cut by 5 bases and J by 5 bases, with 7 bases left in between.

The table lists this clone with many counts. The chain combines TRBV7-2 with TRBJ2-2; D remains unclear. Germline V gene data show CDR1 as SGHTA and CDR2 as FQGNSA. The CDR3 is 13 amino acids. Trimming shortened V by 2 bases and J by 5 bases, and 6 bases separated the two germline ends. The chain's CDR3 is CASSLSETGELFF. As DNA, the CDR3 is TGTGCCAGCAGCTTATCCGAGACCGGGGAGCTGTTTTTT.

This clone was observed at least ten times. The chain uses TRBV6-1 and TRBJ1-5; TRBD1 matches 7 bases. V dropped 5 bases and J dropped 8; count of bases not matched to a gene: 12. Germline CDR1 MNHNS, CDR2 SASEGT. This CDR3 spans 15 amino acids. The CDR3 is CASSREAATGEPQHF. CDR3 nucleotides: TGTGCCAGCAGTCGGGAGGCTGCTACAGGGGAGCCCCAGCATTTT.

V usage is TRBV18 and J usage is TRBJ2-1; 8 bases line up with TRBD1. Unmatched junction bases numbered 11, after V lost 3 bases and J lost 7 bases. The germline V gene encodes CDR1 KGHSH and CDR2 LQKENI. The CDR3 is made up of 16 amino acids. CDR3 sequence: CASSPMGQVPGNEQFF. The CDR3 DNA is TGTGCCAGCTCACCGATGGGACAGGTCCCGGGTAATGAGCAGTTCTTC.

The chain has TRBV28 and TRBJ1-4; D perhaps matches TRBD1 (5 bases). Trimming removed 3 bases at V and 1 base at J, with 9 bases between. CDR3 length: 15 amino acids. Germline lookup yields CDR1 MDHEN and CDR2 SYDVKM. This chain's CDR3 is CASSFRGGTNEKLFF. The CDR3 bases are TGTGCCAGCAGTTTCCGGGGGGGAACTAATGAAAAACTGTTTTTT.

CDR3 residues: CASSHTGTNEQYF. The CDR3, as DNA: TGTGCCAGCAGCCATACCGGGACAAACGAGCAGTACTTC. The chain links TRBV14 to TRBJ2-7; a possible D gene is TRBD1 (6 bases). Trimming removed 3 bases at V and 5 bases at J, with 11 bases between. The germline CDR1 and CDR2 sequences are SGHDN and FVKESK. The CDR3 totals 13 residues.

The genes are TRBV5-1 and TRBJ1-1; perhaps TRBD1 as D (5 bases). The CDR3 sequence is 15 residues long. Germline V gene data show CDR1 as SGHRS and CDR2 as YFSETQ. Trimming shortened V by 6 bases and J by 0 bases, and 15 bases separated the two germline ends. The CDR3, as DNA: TGCGCCAGCACCAAGACAGCGGACCTGAACACTGAAGCTTTCTTT. Its protein is CASTKTADLNTEAFF.

In nucleotides, the CDR3 is TGTGCCAGCAGCTCGGGGGCTGGGAACACTGAAGCTTTCTTT. This codes for CASSSGAGNTEAFF. J is TRBJ1-1 and V is TRBV5-8, with D maybe TRBD1 (6 bases). Trimming left V 3 bases short and J 1 base short, with 10 bases between. Germline V CDR1 and CDR2: SGHTS, YDEGEE. This CDR3 contains 14 residues.

The J gene is TRBJ2-7, the V gene TRBV5-6; TRBD1 aligns across 10 bases. This CDR3 contains 14 residues. The V and J ends lost 3 bases and 7 bases, in that order; junction bases with no gene match: 7. The germline V gene has CDR1 SGHDT and CDR2 YYEEEE. The DNA of the CDR3 is TGTGCCAGCAGCTCCGGGACAGGGGCTCGGGAGCAGTACTTC. It yields the protein CASSSGTGAREQYF.

J is TRBJ2-7 and V is TRBV10-3; 11 nucleotides agree with TRBD1. This CDR3 has 16 residues. Trimming took 4 bases from V and 1 from J; bases not matched to a gene: 6. Germline-derived CDR1 and CDR2 are ENHRY and SYGVKD. CDR3 in DNA: TGTGCCATCAGTGGGGGACAGGGGGACGTATCCTACGAGCAGTACTTC. This encodes CAISGGQGDVSYEQYF.

The sample holds one count of this clone. The V and J genes are TRBV4-2 and TRBJ2-1; 10 nucleotides match TRBD2. The germline V gene has CDR1 LGHNA and CDR2 YNFKEQ. The trim removed 6 bases at V and 3 bases at J, leaving 20 bases unmatched. The CDR3 is made up of 20 amino acids. CDR3 nucleotides: TGTGCCAGCAGTCCGAGCCGGGGACTAGCGTTACTATGGGGCTACAATGAGCAGTTCTTC. Its translation: CASSPSRGLALLWGYNEQFF.

This chain connects TRBV27 to TRBJ1-5, with D tentatively TRBD1 (6 bases). Trimming took 6 bases from V and 4 from J, leaving 10 bases between them. CDR1 and CDR2 (germline): MNHEY, SMNVEV (reference sequence). The length of the CDR3 is 13 residues. DNA of the CDR3: TGTGCCAGCAGCCTTGACAGGAATCAGCCCCAGCATTTT. Encoded protein: CASSLDRNQPQHF.

V and J are TRBV30 and TRBJ2-5; D is possibly TRBD1 (5 bases). V gave up 3 bases and J gave up 11 bases, with 16 bases separating them. The CDR3 extends over 12 amino acids. From germline, CDR1 is GTSNPN and CDR2 SVGIG (reference sequence). The CDR3 DNA sequence: TGTGCCTGGAGAAGACCAGGGTACGAACAGTACTTC. Its protein product is CAWRRPGYEQYF.

This clone was counted once. The chain links TRBV5-1 to TRBJ2-1; possibly TRBD1 for D (5 bases). V was shortened by 0 bases and J by 1 base, with 17 bases between the two germline ends. Germline lookup yields CDR1 SGHRS and CDR2 YFSETQ. This CDR3 spans 18 amino acids. The CDR3 DNA sequence: TGCGCCAGCAGCTTGGAGCTGTCTAGGGGCCTGTCCTACAATGAGCAGTTCTTC. Translated: CASSLELSRGLSYNEQFF.

The chain is built from TRBV2 and TRBJ1-2; no firm D call. Germline lookup yields CDR1 SNHLY and CDR2 FYNNEI. Trimming pared 0 bases from V and 1 base from J, leaving 15 bases between. This CDR3 is 17 amino acids long. CDR3 nucleotides: TGTGCCAGCAGTGAAGCGGGTTCCCTCCCTTTTAACTATGGCTACACCTTC. Translating gives CASSEAGSLPFNYGYTF.

The sample holds many counts of this clone. This chain joins TRBV11-1 and TRBJ1-1; D is undetermined. The CDR3 extends over 14 amino acids. Trimming shortened V by 1 base and J by 1 base, and 7 bases separated the two germline ends. Germline assignment: CDR1 SGHAT and CDR2 FQDESV (reference sequence). CDR3 sequence reads: CASSLEGRNTEAFF. The CDR3, as DNA: TGTGCCAGCAGCTTAGAGGGAAGGAACACTGAAGCTTTCTTT.

This clone showed up many times. This chain connects TRBV27 to TRBJ1-4; D is perhaps TRBD1 (5 bases). Germline V gives CDR1 MNHEY, CDR2 SMNVEV (reference sequence). Trimming removed 5 bases at V and 8 bases at J, with 12 bases between. The CDR3 is made up of 13 amino acids. The CDR3 coding sequence is TGTGCCAGCAGTCCAAACGGGGCCGAAAAACTGTTTTTT. This gives the protein CASSPNGAEKLFF.

This rearrangement joins TRBV7-8 to TRBJ1-1; a weak D match, TRBD1 (6 bases). The CDR3 covers 15 residues. Germline V gene lookup returns CDR1 SGHVS and CDR2 FQNEAQ. Trimming removed 5 bases from V and 6 bases from J, with 19 bases in between. CDR3 in DNA: TGTGCCAGCAGCCAATTATCCCAGGGGCGGGCTGAAGCTTTCTTT. Its protein product is CASSQLSQGRAEAFF.

The chain combines TRBV28 with TRBJ1-2; D gene uncertain. The CDR3 is made up of 12 amino acids. V lost 6 bases, J lost 8 bases, and 13 bases lay in between. In germline, CDR1 is MDHEN, CDR2 SYDVKM. The CDR3 nucleotides read TGTGCCAGCAGCTTAGCCGGGGTCGGCTACACCTTC. It yields the protein CASSLAGVGYTF.